These T cell receptor beta chains were read from a single sample in a study of vaccination effects on CD4 cells after COVID-19. Their target antigens are unknown. Assay: immunoSEQ multiplex PCR; the TCRdb copy retains only in-frame clones and omits some. Of tens of thousands of clones in the sample, 73% were seen once. The material was CD4+ T cells from PBMCs cultured with SARS-CoV-2 spike peptides, obtained before COVID-19 vaccination. These receptors were taken from a human donor who received a COVID-19 vaccine. Each CDR3 is given with its conserved first and last residue.

v_call: TRBV6-1; cdr3_length: 15; cdr3_aa: CASSDRTSGVDEQFF
v_call: TRBV20-1; cdr3_length: 11; cdr3_aa: CSARNSLGYTF
v_call: TRBV4-1; cdr3_length: 14; cdr3_aa: CASSQVAGTGELFF
v_call: TRBV3-1/TRBV3-2; cdr3_length: 15; cdr3_aa: CASSQFIAGGAEQYF
v_call: TRBV4-1; cdr3_length: 16; cdr3_aa: CASSQEIGTANEKLFF
v_call: TRBV6-2/TRBV6-3; cdr3_length: 15; cdr3_aa: CASSYAGSGTGELFF
v_call: TRBV10-3; cdr3_length: 14; cdr3_aa: CAISDGLRDYEQYF
v_call: TRBV15; cdr3_length: 17; cdr3_aa: CATSRRLALLSTDTQYF
v_call: TRBV2; cdr3_length: 13; cdr3_aa: CASKIAGVGEQYF
v_call: TRBV14; cdr3_length: 14; cdr3_aa: CASSHSGRADTQYF
v_call: TRBV9; cdr3_length: 15; cdr3_aa: CASSVSGTDNYEQYF
v_call: TRBV7-6; cdr3_length: 17; cdr3_aa: CASSSTSGGAFIGELFF
v_call: TRBV3-1/TRBV3-2; cdr3_length: 16; cdr3_aa: CASSQDFRGPYNEQFF
v_call: TRBV5-1; cdr3_length: 17; cdr3_aa: CASSGQGKRGSTGELFF
v_call: TRBV3-1/TRBV3-2; cdr3_length: 14; cdr3_aa: CASSHKLLYNEQFF
v_call: TRBV5-1; cdr3_length: 15; cdr3_aa: CASSVGDSGANVLTF
v_call: TRBV10-1; cdr3_length: 14; cdr3_aa: CASSESRSGNGYTF
v_call: TRBV5-1; cdr3_length: 15; cdr3_aa: CASSAPGLAFNEQFF
v_call: TRBV19; cdr3_length: 18; cdr3_aa: CASTRISGGAVSYNEQFF
v_call: TRBV2; cdr3_length: 13; cdr3_aa: CASSEPFEYEQYF
v_call: TRBV7-2; cdr3_length: 12; cdr3_aa: CASSFDSEPQHF
v_call: TRBV27; cdr3_length: 14; cdr3_aa: CASRTVYSNQPQHF
v_call: TRBV7-2; cdr3_length: 15; cdr3_aa: CASSQAGAQYNEQFF
v_call: TRBV3-1/TRBV3-2; cdr3_length: 16; cdr3_aa: CASSQDIPRAHNEQFF
v_call: TRBV3-1/TRBV3-2; cdr3_length: 14; cdr3_aa: CASSQRRRDTEAFF
v_call: TRBV24-1; cdr3_length: 13; cdr3_aa: CATSDDRRTEAFF
v_call: TRBV30; cdr3_length: 12; cdr3_aa: CAWSRRDSPLHF
v_call: TRBV29-1; cdr3_length: 13; cdr3_aa: CSVEQYMNTEAFF
v_call: TRBV30; cdr3_length: 14; cdr3_aa: CAWSVGGTSTEAFF